Listed here are 29 T cell receptor beta chains from one sample, sequenced in a study of T cell changes during pregnancy in multiple sclerosis. Sequencing was performed with immunoSEQ multiplex PCR; in TCRdb, only in-frame clones are kept and a portion is missing. The sample has around 45,000 clones; over 75% are singletons. This specimen consisted of CD4+ T cells from peripheral blood mononuclear cells, obtained before pregnancy. The receptors shown here come from a female donor with multiple sclerosis, enrolled in a pregnancy study.

The chain employs TRBV2 and TRBJ2-3; 12 bases agree with TRBD1. This CDR3 has 13 amino acids. Looked up from germline, CDR1 is SNHLY and CDR2 is FYNNEI. The ends lost 10 bases at V and 7 bases at J; junction bases unmatched: 6. The CDR3 DNA reads as TGTGCCACCCAGGGACAGGGGGCACATACGCAGTATTTT. This translates into CATQGQGAHTQYF.

V gene TRBV9 combines with J gene TRBJ2-5; D might be TRBD2 (5 bases). The CDR3 has 14 amino acids. Germline CDR1 and CDR2: SGDLS and YYNGEE. V lost 3 bases, J lost 6 bases, and 15 bases lay in between. This CDR3 is CASSAGTRNKTQYF. In DNA, the CDR3 is TGTGCCAGCAGCGCCGGCACTAGAAATAAGACCCAGTACTTC.

This chain links TRBV11-2 with TRBJ2-7, with a weak D call TRBD1 (5 bases). V lost 5 bases and J 3 bases, leaving 11 bases between the germline ends. This CDR3 region has 13 residues. The V gene's germline CDR1 is SGHAT and CDR2 FQNNGV. The CDR3 coding sequence is TGTGCCAGCAGCCTGGTTAGGGGCTACGAGCAGTACTTC. Translated: CASSLVRGYEQYF.

The gene calls are TRBV10-3 and TRBJ1-6; a possible D gene is TRBD1 (6 bases). CDR3 length equals 16 residues. V was trimmed by 0 bases and J by 9 bases, leaving 15 bases between them. Germline V CDR1 and CDR2: ENHRY, SYGVKD. The CDR3 DNA sequence: TGTGCCATCAGTGAGTCGGAAGCACAGGGAAGTTCACCCCTCCACTTT. It translates to CAISESEAQGSSPLHF.

The chain links TRBV5-8 to TRBJ2-1, with 9 bases identical to TRBD2. J was trimmed by 6 bases and V by 0 bases; bases with no gene match: 10. CDR1 is SGHTS, CDR2 YDEGEE, per germline. The CDR3 consists of 17 residues. For the CDR3, the DNA is TGTGCCAGCAGCTTGGGACAGGGTCTGCGGGGGGGCAATGAGCAGTTCTTC. It translates to CASSLGQGLRGGNEQFF.

This clone was observed a handful of times. The V gene is TRBV19, the J gene TRBJ1-5; possible D gene TRBD1, 6 bases. Germline V gives CDR1 LNHDA, CDR2 SQIVND (reference sequence). The CDR3 totals 16 residues. Trimming cost V 6 bases and J 2 bases, with 17 bases left between them. CDR3 nucleotides: TGTGCCAGTAGGCTCTCAGGGGCGAGGGGCAATCAGCCCCAGCATTTT. Translated, it gives CASRLSGARGNQPQHF.

This clone was detected once. The chain is built from TRBV5-4 and TRBJ1-2; D may be TRBD1 (5 bases). Trimming removed 1 base from V and 1 base from J, with 14 bases in between. Germline-derived CDR1 and CDR2 are SGHNT and YYREEE (reference sequence). The CDR3 contains 16 residues. The CDR3 here is CASSLIFLRGNYGYTF. CDR3 bases: TGTGCCAGCAGCTTGATCTTTTTAAGGGGTAACTATGGCTACACCTTC.

The V and J genes are TRBV4-2 and TRBJ2-4; possible D gene TRBD1, 6 bases. Germline V gene sequence: CDR1 LGHNA, CDR2 YNFKEQ. Trimming cost V 5 bases and J 2 bases, with 13 bases left between them. CDR3 length: 15 amino acids. The CDR3 loop reads CASSATGQTKNIQYF. The CDR3 bases are TGTGCCAGCAGCGCCACAGGGCAAACCAAAAACATTCAGTACTTC.

The chain couples TRBV11-3 to TRBJ2-3; 8 nucleotides match TRBD2. The ends lost 5 bases at V and 2 bases at J; junction bases unmatched: 3. The V gene's germline CDR1 is SGHNT and CDR2 YENEEA. The CDR3 extends over 14 amino acids. The CDR3 is CASSRGGFTDTQYF. CDR3 DNA sequence: TGTGCCAGCAGCCGGGGGGGATTCACAGATACGCAGTATTTT.

This chain links TRBV4-1 with TRBJ2-2, with 8 positions matching TRBD1. V gave up 2 bases and J gave up 2 bases; unmatched junction bases: 4. Germline CDR1 reads MGHRA; CDR2 reads YSYEKL. The CDR3 contains 16 residues. The CDR3 DNA follows: TGCGCCAGCAGCCAACGCGGACAGGGAAACACCGGGGAGCTGTTTTTT. Protein: CASSQRGQGNTGELFF.

The rearrangement joins TRBV19 to TRBJ2-2; D ambiguous. The CDR3 is 13 residues long. The germline V and J ends were trimmed by 7 bases and 1 base, with 7 bases remaining between them. The germline CDR1 and CDR2 sequences are LNHDA and SQIVND (reference sequence). CDR3 sequence reads: CASNPVNTGELFF. CDR3 nucleotide sequence: TGTGCCAGTAATCCGGTGAACACCGGGGAGCTGTTTTTT.

V gene TRBV9 combines with J gene TRBJ2-3, with TRBD2 matching over 8 bases. The CDR3 length is 16 residues. Per the germline V gene, CDR1 is SGDLS and CDR2 is YYNGEE. The J segment lost 3 bases and the V segment lost 3 bases, leaving 9 bases of the junction unmatched. CDR3 residues: CASSAGTRKETDTQYF. The DNA of the CDR3 is TGTGCCAGCAGCGCGGGGACTAGAAAAGAAACAGATACGCAGTATTTT.

J is TRBJ1-1 and V is TRBV18; TRBD1 aligns across 8 bases. The CDR3 consists of 14 residues. The germline CDR1 and CDR2 sequences are KGHSH and LQKENI. The trim removed 6 bases at V and 3 bases at J, leaving 6 bases unmatched. This chain's CDR3 is CASSTTGGDTEAFF. The CDR3 coding sequence is TGTGCCAGCTCGACCACAGGGGGGGACACTGAAGCTTTCTTT.

The V call is TRBV27, the J call TRBJ2-1, with D perhaps matching TRBD2 (6 bases). The CDR3 contains 15 residues. CDR1 and CDR2 from the germline V gene are MNHEY and SMNVEV (reference sequence). Deletions cut 6 bases from V and 6 bases from J, with 18 bases between. The CDR3 sequence: CASSRGVTRANEQFF. The DNA for the CDR3 is TGTGCCAGCAGCCGGGGCGTGACTAGGGCCAATGAGCAGTTCTTC.

This sequence joins TRBV5-1 and TRBJ2-7; TRBD1 might be the D (6 bases). Germline V CDR1 and CDR2: SGHRS, YFSETQ. The CDR3 covers 14 residues. V was pared by 3 bases and J by 7 bases, with 17 bases between. The CDR3 is CASSYSTGSKEQYF. The CDR3 DNA reads TGCGCCAGCAGCTACTCAACAGGGTCGAAAGAGCAGTACTTC.

The rearrangement links TRBV29-1 to TRBJ1-2, with D hard to call. V was trimmed by 7 bases and J by 8 bases, leaving 14 bases between them. CDR1 is SQVTM, CDR2 ANQGSEA, per germline. This CDR3 is 11 amino acids long. The CDR3 coding sequence is TGCAGCGGGCTCGGGGAGCTCGGCTACACCTTC. Its protein product is CSGLGELGYTF.

In this sample, this clone turned up once. This sequence joins TRBV5-1 and TRBJ2-7; TRBD1 matches at 12 bases. This CDR3 region has 16 residues. J lost 5 bases, V lost 2 bases, and 8 bases had no gene match. Germline CDR1 and CDR2: SGHRS and YFSETQ. As DNA, the CDR3 is TGCGCCAGCAGCTTCAACCCGGGACAGGGGGCGGACGAGCAGTACTTC. Translated, it gives CASSFNPGQGADEQYF. The variable domain in full, with the rest retrieved from reference TRBV5-1 and TRBJ2-7, is KAGVTQTPRYLIKTRGQQVTLSCSPISGHRSVSWYQQTPGQGLQFLFEYFSETQRNKGNFPGRFSGRQFSNSRSEMNVSTLELGDSALYLCASSFNPGQGADEQYFGPGTRLTVT.

The V call is TRBV11-2, the J call TRBJ1-3; 7 bases agree with TRBD1. CDR3 length: 16 residues. Germline V lookup: CDR1 SGHAT, CDR2 FQNNGV. V shed 2 bases, J shed 8 bases, and the junction held 12 bases outside the gene matches. The CDR3 sequence: CASSLTRGKITDTIYF. The CDR3 DNA follows: TGTGCCAGCAGCTTAACCAGGGGGAAGATAACGGACACCATATATTTT. Full variable domain (missing parts from reference TRBV11-2 and TRBJ1-3): EAGVAQSPRYKIIEKRQSVAFWCNPISGHATLYWYQQILGQGPKLLIQFQNNGVVDDSQLPKDRFSAERLKGVDSTLKIQPAKLEDSAVYLCASSLTRGKITDTIYFGEGSWLTVV.

This chain connects TRBV7-2 to TRBJ2-2; 11 nucleotides agree with TRBD1. The V segment lost 5 bases and the J segment 6 bases; nucleotides outside the gene matches: 8. This CDR3 region has 16 residues. Germline V gene data show CDR1 as SGHTA and CDR2 as FQGNSA. CDR3 region: CASSRGTGGLAGELFF. CDR3 in DNA: TGTGCCAGCAGCCGCGGGACAGGGGGATTAGCCGGGGAGCTGTTTTTT.

V is TRBV30 and J is TRBJ2-3; TRBD2 matches 7 bases. CDR1 and CDR2 from the germline V gene are GTSNPN and SVGIG (reference sequence). The CDR3 is 15 amino acids. Germline trimming cut 2 bases from V and 4 bases from J; bases unmatched to any gene: 9. CDR3 DNA: TGTGCCTGGAGTCTCGGACTAGGGGAATCAGATACGCAGTATTTT. Its translation: CAWSLGLGESDTQYF.

In its sample, this clone was seen a few times. The V and J genes are TRBV6-4 and TRBJ1-1; D is unclear. V dropped 6 bases and J dropped 4 bases, with 9 bases sitting between them. Germline CDR1 and CDR2: MRHNA and SNTAGT. This CDR3 has 12 amino acids. The CDR3 coding sequence is TGTGCCAGCAGGCAACGGGTCACTGAAGCTTTCTTT. Its translation is CASRQRVTEAFF.

This chain uses TRBV5-1 with TRBJ2-3, with 7 positions matching TRBD1. This CDR3 comprises 14 residues. Germline-derived CDR1 and CDR2 are SGHRS and YFSETQ. After removal of 4 bases from V and 2 bases from J, the junction contained 4 bases not matched to a gene. The CDR3 DNA reads as TGCGCCAGCAGCACAGGGACAGTCACAGATACGCAGTATTTT. This translates into CASSTGTVTDTQYF.

The rearrangement links TRBV11-3 to TRBJ2-2; TRBD2 might be the D (6 bases). The V and J ends lost 0 bases and 5 bases respectively, with 13 bases between them. The CDR3 extends over 16 amino acids. Germline loops: CDR1 SGHNT, CDR2 YENEEA. CDR3 amino acids: CASSLDIGGGTGELFF. The CDR3 DNA reads as TGTGCCAGCAGCTTAGATATTGGGGGAGGAACCGGGGAGCTGTTTTTT.

V usage is TRBV4-1 and J usage is TRBJ2-7, with unresolved D. V shed 2 bases and J shed 4 bases, with 6 bases lying between them. This CDR3 region has 12 residues. The germline V gene has CDR1 MGHRA and CDR2 YSYEKL. Written as DNA, the CDR3 is TGCGCCAGCAGCCAATCGACTTACGAGCAGTACTTC. Translating gives CASSQSTYEQYF.

This chain joins TRBV9 and TRBJ1-2; a possible D gene is TRBD1 (6 bases). The CDR3 is 13 amino acids. Germline V gene lookup returns CDR1 SGDLS and CDR2 YYNGEE. Between the trimmed V and J ends, which lost 1 base and 2 bases, there was a span of 6 bases. For the CDR3, the DNA is TGTGCCAGCAGCGTAACAGGGAACTATGGCTACACCTTC. It encodes CASSVTGNYGYTF.

This chain joins TRBV7-9 and TRBJ1-4; 8 bases agree with TRBD1. V shed 0 bases, J shed 3 bases, and the junction held 3 bases outside the gene matches. CDR3 length: 16 residues. Germline values: CDR1 SEHNR, CDR2 FQNEAQ (reference sequence). The DNA for the CDR3 is TGTGCCAGCAGCTTAGCGGGGACAGGTCCTAATGAAAAACTGTTTTTT. It translates to CASSLAGTGPNEKLFF.

This chain joins TRBV27 and TRBJ2-1, with no clear D. The CDR3 spans 10 residues. Between the trimmed V and J ends, which lost 10 bases and 5 bases, there was a span of 6 bases. CDR1 MNHEY and CDR2 SMNVEV come from the germline V gene (reference sequence). In DNA, the CDR3 is TGTGCCACCTCTAACAATGAGCAGTTCTTC. This codes for CATSNNEQFF.

V gene TRBV19 combines with J gene TRBJ1-2; unclear D gene. V lost 5 bases, J lost 4 bases, and 11 bases lay in between. The CDR3 runs to 13 residues. Germline V CDR1 and CDR2: LNHDA, SQIVND (reference sequence). As DNA, the CDR3 is TGTGCCAGTAGTCCCCTCTCCCGCTATGGCTACACCTTC. Its translation: CASSPLSRYGYTF.

The chain is built from TRBV6-1 and TRBJ2-7; possibly TRBD1 for D (5 bases). V was clipped by 1 base and J by 2 bases, with 12 bases between them. The CDR3 loop spans 15 amino acids. CDR1 MNHNS and CDR2 SASEGT come from the germline V gene. The CDR3 sequence is CASSEGGQGTYEQYF. Written as DNA, the CDR3 is TGTGCCAGCAGTGAAGGTGGGCAGGGCACCTACGAGCAGTACTTC.